This record concerns one T cell receptor (beta chain) sequence. The antigen is not known. Profiling relied on immunoSEQ multiplex PCR, and the TCRdb table lists in-frame clones only, not all of them. The profile shows 95,000 to 100,000 clones, approximately 90% of them singletons. This sample was taken from a study of T cell responses to AZD1222 COVID-19 vaccine. General observations from the study: Compared with day 0, the breadth and depth of the Spike-specific TCR repertoire rose significantly after two doses of AZD1222. The study sampled repertoires only after the peak T cell response.

The CDR3 is 14 amino acids. Germline values: CDR1 MNHEY, CDR2 SVGAGI. Trimming stripped 5 bases from V and 8 bases from J, with 13 bases between. V and J are TRBV6-5 and TRBJ1-6; TRBD1 might be the D (5 bases). Sequenced here: peripheral blood, sampled on day 0 of AZD1222 vaccination. This clonotype was sampled from an adult in good health. The CDR3 DNA follows: TGTGCCAGCAGTCACCGGGACGTCGATTCACCCCTCCACTTT. Residues: CASSHRDVDSPLHF.